This T cell receptor beta chain appears in the sequencing data of a study of blood T cell repertoires in COVID-19. As for the study in general: The United States, Italy and Spain were the sources of the acute and convalescent COVID-19 samples. PBMCs, B-cell-depleted T cells, or T cells provided the cDNA or gDNA that made up the material.

Methods used by the authors: For nucleated cells, counts were estimated from reference gene primer amplification. Generated by immunoSEQ multiplex PCR, the TCRdb table keeps only in-frame clones and is missing some. Clone size and the V and J calls come from that table; the DNA yielded D and trimming. The table shows around 250,000 clones, with about 86% occurring only once. V was clipped by 1 base and J by 1 base, with 5 bases between them. The CDR3 is 13 amino acids. Germline values: CDR1 SGHRS, CDR2 YFSETQ. Enrollees, about 18 to 89 years old, lived in approximately 24 US areas. The chain links TRBV5-1 to TRBJ1-1; no clear D gene. The sequenced sample was PBMCs or T cells enriched from blood (not recorded which). The receptor comes from a young man with acute COVID-19. The CDR3 bases are TGCGCCAGCAGCTTGAGGAGGAACACTGAAGCTTTCTTT. Its protein product is CASSLRRNTEAFF.